This T cell receptor (beta chain) derives from a study of blood T cell repertoires in COVID-19. As for the study in general: Specimens from acute and convalescent COVID-19 originated in the United States, Italy and Spain. PBMCs, B-cell-depleted T cells, or T cells were the source of the cDNA or gDNA that made up the material.

After removal of 3 bases from V and 1 base from J, the junction contained 6 bases not matched to a gene. Germline values: CDR1 LNHNV, CDR2 YYDKDF (reference sequence). The CDR3 contains 18 residues. In the original processing: Using reference gene primer amplification, nucleated cell counts were estimated. Sequencing used immunoSEQ multiplex PCR; TCRdb keeps in-frame clones, though not all of them. V and J calls and clone size are given by that table; D and trimming were obtained from the DNA. This sample carries 110,000 or so clones, around 90% of them seen once, and the ten largest clones take about 7.7%.

The sequence was obtained from a human donor in a cohort sampled during active COVID-19. V usage is TRBV15 and J usage is TRBJ2-7; TRBD2 matches 16 bases. Sequenced material: peripheral blood. DNA for the CDR3: TGTGCCACCAGCAGGGGACTAGCGGGAGGGCCTCAGTCCTACGAGCAGTACTTC. Its translation is CATSRGLAGGPQSYEQYF.